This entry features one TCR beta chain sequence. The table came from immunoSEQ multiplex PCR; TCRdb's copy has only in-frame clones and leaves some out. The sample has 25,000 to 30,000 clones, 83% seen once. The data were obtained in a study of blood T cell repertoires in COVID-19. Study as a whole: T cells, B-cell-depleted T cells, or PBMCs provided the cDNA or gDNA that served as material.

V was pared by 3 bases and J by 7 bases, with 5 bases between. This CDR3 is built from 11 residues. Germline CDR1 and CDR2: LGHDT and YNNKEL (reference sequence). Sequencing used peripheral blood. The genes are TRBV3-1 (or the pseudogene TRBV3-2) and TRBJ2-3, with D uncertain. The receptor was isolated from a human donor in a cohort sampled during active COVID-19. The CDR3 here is CASSHQNTQYF. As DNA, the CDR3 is TGTGCCAGCAGCCATCAAAATACGCAGTATTTT.